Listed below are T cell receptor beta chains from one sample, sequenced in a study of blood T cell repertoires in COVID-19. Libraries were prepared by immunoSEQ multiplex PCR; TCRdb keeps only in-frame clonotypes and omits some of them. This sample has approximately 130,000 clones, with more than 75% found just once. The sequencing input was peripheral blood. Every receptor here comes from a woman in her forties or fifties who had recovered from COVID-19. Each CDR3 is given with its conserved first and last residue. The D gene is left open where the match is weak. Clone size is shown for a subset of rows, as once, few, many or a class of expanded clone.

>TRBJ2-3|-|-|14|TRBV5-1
TGCGCCAGCAGCTTGCAGGCTAACACAGATACGCAGTATTTT
CASSLQANTDTQYF
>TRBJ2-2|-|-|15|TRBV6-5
TGTGCCAGCAGAAGGACAGAGACGAACACCGGGGAGCTGTTTTTT
CASRRTETNTGELFF
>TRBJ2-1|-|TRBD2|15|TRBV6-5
TGTGCCAGCAGCGCTGGGACTAGCGCCTACAATGAGCAGTTCTTC
CASSAGTSAYNEQFF
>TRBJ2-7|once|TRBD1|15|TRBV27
TGTGCCAGCAGCGGCAACCCGGGACAGAACTACGAGCAGTACTTC
CASSGNPGQNYEQYF
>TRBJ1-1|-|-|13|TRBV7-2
TGTGCCAGCAGGAACAGGGTGAACACTGAAGCTTTCTTT
CASRNRVNTEAFF
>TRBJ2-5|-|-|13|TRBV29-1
TGCAGCGTTGGGCAGACTAGTCAAGAGACCCAGTACTTC
CSVGQTSQETQYF
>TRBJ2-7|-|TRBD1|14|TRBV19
TGTGCCAGTAGGGCCGGGACAGCAACCTACGAGCAGTACTTC
CASRAGTATYEQYF
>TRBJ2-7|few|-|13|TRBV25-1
TGTGCCAGCATCGGCAGGGGAACCTACGAGCAGTACTTC
CASIGRGTYEQYF
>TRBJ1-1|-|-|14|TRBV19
TGTGCCAGTAGTATCACAGGGAGAAGCACTGAAGCTTTCTTT
CASSITGRSTEAFF
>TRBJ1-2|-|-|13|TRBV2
TGTGCCAGCAGTGAACAGGAGGACTATGGCTACACCTTC
CASSEQEDYGYTF
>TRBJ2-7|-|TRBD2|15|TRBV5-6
TGTGCCAGCAGCTTGGGAAGCGGGAGGTTCAACGAGCAGTACTTC
CASSLGSGRFNEQYF
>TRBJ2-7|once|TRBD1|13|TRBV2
TGTGCCAGCATAAGGGACAGAACCTACGAGCAGTACTTC
CASIRDRTYEQYF
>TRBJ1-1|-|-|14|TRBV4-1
TGCGCCAGCAGCCAACCCTTTCGTAACACTGAAGCTTTCTTT
CASSQPFRNTEAFF
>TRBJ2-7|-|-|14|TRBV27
TGTGCCAACAGGCCCCTCCACTCCGCCCACGAGCAGTACTTC
CANRPLHSAHEQYF
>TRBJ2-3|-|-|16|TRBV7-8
TGTGCCAGCAGCTTCGATTCCCGGAGTAGCACAGATACGCAGTATTTT
CASSFDSRSSTDTQYF
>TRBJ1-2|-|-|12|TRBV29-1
TGCAGCGTTAGGGAGATAAACTATGGCTACACCTTC
CSVREINYGYTF
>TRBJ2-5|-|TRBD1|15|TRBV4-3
TGCGCCAGCAGCCCCGGACAGGGGGCGACGGAGACCCAGTACTTC
CASSPGQGATETQYF
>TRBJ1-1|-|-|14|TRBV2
TGTGCCAGCAGGAAAGGGGGACGGAACACTGAAGCTTTCTTT
CASRKGGRNTEAFF
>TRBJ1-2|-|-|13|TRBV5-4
TGTGCCAGCAGCCTGGAATCGAACTATGGCTACACCTTC
CASSLESNYGYTF
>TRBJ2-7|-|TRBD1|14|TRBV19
TGTGCCAGTAGCCCGGGCGGCAGGGGGTCCGAGCAGTACTTC
CASSPGGRGSEQYF
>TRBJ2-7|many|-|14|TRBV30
TGTGCCTGGAGTGTAGATACAGGGTCCTACGAGCAGTACTTC
CAWSVDTGSYEQYF
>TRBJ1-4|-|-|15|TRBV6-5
TGTGCCAGCAGAACCAGGGATCGGGCTAATGAAAAACTGTTTTTT
CASRTRDRANEKLFF
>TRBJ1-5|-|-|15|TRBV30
TGTGCCTGGACCAGCGGTTCCTTGGTCTACGAGCCCCAGCATTTT
CAWTSGSLVYEPQHF
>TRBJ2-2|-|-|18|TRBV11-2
TGTGCCAGCAGCTCCCCACGGGACTCCACGGCGAACACCGGGGAGCTGTTTTTT
CASSSPRDSTANTGELFF
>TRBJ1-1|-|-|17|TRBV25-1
TGTGCCAGCAGTGAATATGAGGGCAGGCCGATTAACACTGAAGCTTTCTTT
CASSEYEGRPINTEAFF
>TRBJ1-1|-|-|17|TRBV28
TGTGCCAGCAGTTTATGGGTGCTAGCGGACAGGAACACTGAAGCTTTCTTT
CASSLWVLADRNTEAFF
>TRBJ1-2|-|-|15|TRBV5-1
TGCGCCAGCAGCTTCCCTTCACAGGGTACTTATGGCTACACCTTC
CASSFPSQGTYGYTF
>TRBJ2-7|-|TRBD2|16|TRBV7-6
TGTGCCAGCAGCTTAAGCGCGGGGGGGCAACCTAGAGAGCAGTACTTC
CASSLSAGGQPREQYF
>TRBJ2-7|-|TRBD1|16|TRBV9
TGTGCCAGCAGCGTAGTCGATACCGGGACAGTCTACGAGCAGTACTTC
CASSVVDTGTVYEQYF
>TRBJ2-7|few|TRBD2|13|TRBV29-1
TGCAGCGTTCGCGGGGGGGGGAACTACGAGCAGTACTTC
CSVRGGGNYEQYF
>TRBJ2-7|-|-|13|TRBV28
TGTGCCAGCAGCCTTAGCCCTACTTACGAGCAGTACTTC
CASSLSPTYEQYF
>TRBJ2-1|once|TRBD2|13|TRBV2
TGTGCCAGCAGCGGGAGGGCCGAAAATGAGCAGTTCTTC
CASSGRAENEQFF
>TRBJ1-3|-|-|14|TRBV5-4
TGTGCCAGCAGCCCAGACAGTACTGGAAACACCATATATTTT
CASSPDSTGNTIYF
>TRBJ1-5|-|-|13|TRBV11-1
TGTGCCAGCAGCTTAGCAGGGGATCAGCCCCAGCATTTT
CASSLAGDQPQHF
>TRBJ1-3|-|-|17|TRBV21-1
TGTGCCAGCATCCCGGGACAGGGGGTCGAGGCTGGAAACACCATATATTTT
CASIPGQGVEAGNTIYF
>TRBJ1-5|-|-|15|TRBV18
TGTGCCAGCTCACCAGCAGGACAGTTGTATCAGCCCCAGCATTTT
CASSPAGQLYQPQHF
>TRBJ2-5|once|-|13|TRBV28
TGTGCCAGCAGTTCCGCGGCGGAAGAGACCCAGTACTTC
CASSSAAEETQYF
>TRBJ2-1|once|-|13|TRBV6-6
TGTGCCAGCAGCCAGACTAGTAGCAATGAGCAGTTCTTC
CASSQTSSNEQFF
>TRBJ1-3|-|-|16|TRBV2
TGTGCCAGCAGTAAAAAGGGAGGGTTAAGTGGAAACACCATATATTTT
CASSKKGGLSGNTIYF
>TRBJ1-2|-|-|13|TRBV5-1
TGCGCCAGCAGCGGGCAGGACACGCCGGGCTACACCTTC
CASSGQDTPGYTF
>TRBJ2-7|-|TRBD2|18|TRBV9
TGTGCCAGCAGCGAAGGGGGACTAGCGGGAGAGGGCTCCTACGAGCAGTACTTC
CASSEGGLAGEGSYEQYF
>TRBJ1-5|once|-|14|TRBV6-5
TGTGCCAGCAGTTCCGGAACTCGGAGGCAGCCCCAGCATTTT
CASSSGTRRQPQHF
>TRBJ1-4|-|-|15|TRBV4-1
TGCGCCAGCAGCTACCAGGGGCAAGTTAATGAAAAACTGTTTTTT
CASSYQGQVNEKLFF
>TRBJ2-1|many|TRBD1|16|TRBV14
TGTGCCAGCAGCCCGGAACCGGGACAGGGAGACAATGAGCAGTTCTTC
CASSPEPGQGDNEQFF
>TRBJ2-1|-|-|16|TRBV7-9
TGTGCCAGCAGCCGAGCCAGGGGATTAACCCACAATGAGCAGTTCTTC
CASSRARGLTHNEQFF
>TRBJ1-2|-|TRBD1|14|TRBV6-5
TGTGCCAGCAGGATCGGGACAGGGGGAGGTGGCTACACCTTC
CASRIGTGGGGYTF
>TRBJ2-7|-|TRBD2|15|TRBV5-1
TGCGCCAGCAGCGCCGGGACTAGCGCATCCTACGAGCAGTACTTC
CASSAGTSASYEQYF
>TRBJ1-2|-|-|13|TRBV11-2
TGTGCCAGCAGGGCGACCGGGAGCTATGGCTACACCTTC
CASRATGSYGYTF